The 31 T cell receptor beta chains presented below share a single source sample, sequenced in a study of blood T cell repertoires in COVID-19. This table comes from immunoSEQ multiplex PCR, and its TCRdb copy is limited to in-frame clones, with some not included. This table holds over 250,000 clones, about 88% found once. The sequenced sample was PBMCs or T cells enriched from blood (not recorded which). The receptors derive from a man younger than 45 with acute COVID-19.

The chain carries TRBV7-8 and TRBJ1-2; 7 bases agree with TRBD1. The junction had 17 bases not matched to a gene; V was cut back by 5 bases and J by 8 bases. From germline, CDR1 is SGHVS and CDR2 FQNEAQ. This CDR3 contains 16 residues. The CDR3 region has the DNA TGTGCCAGCAGCCTCCAGGGGGTCGGCGCCTCGCAGGGCTACACCTTC. Amino acid sequence: CASSLQGVGASQGYTF.

This clone was detected many times. V and J are TRBV4-1 and TRBJ2-3, with 7 bases lining up with TRBD2. With 3 bases clipped from V and 4 bases from J, the junction kept 10 bases outside the gene matches. CDR3 length: 16 residues. Looked up from germline, CDR1 is MGHRA and CDR2 is YSYEKL. The CDR3 coding sequence is TGCGCCAGCAGCCAGGGCCTTACTAGCGCTCCAGATACGCAGTATTTT. Amino acid sequence: CASSQGLTSAPDTQYF.

This clone was seen more than once but under ten times. This chain uses TRBV5-6 with TRBJ1-2, with a weak D call TRBD1 (5 bases). The CDR3 is 15 amino acids. CDR1 SGHDT and CDR2 YYEEEE come from the germline V gene. V lost 2 bases and J lost 3, with 14 bases in between. The CDR3 sequence is CASSFGQQMDYGYTF. DNA for the CDR3: TGTGCCAGCAGCTTTGGACAACAAATGGACTATGGCTACACCTTC.

V is TRBV5-6 and J is TRBJ2-7; D may be TRBD2 (6 bases). The V gene's germline CDR1 is SGHDT and CDR2 YYEEEE. This CDR3 contains 13 residues. Trimming left V 4 bases short and J 2 bases short, with 10 bases between. DNA for the CDR3: TGTGCCAGCAGCCTAGCGCTAGCCTACGAGCAGTACGTC. It specifies CASSLALAYEQYV.

The chain joins TRBV10-3 to TRBJ2-1; 11 bases map to TRBD2. The CDR3 spans 14 residues. V lost 11 bases to trimming and J lost 7 bases; unmatched junction nucleotides: 10. Germline CDR1 ENHRY, CDR2 SYGVKD. CDR3 in amino acids: CASSAASGRNEQFF. The DNA for the CDR3 is TGTGCCTCCAGTGCGGCTAGCGGGAGGAATGAGCAGTTCTTC.

The chain is built from TRBV19 and TRBJ1-1, with a tentative D call TRBD1 (6 bases). With 4 bases removed from V and 3 bases from J, the gap between germline ends came to 12 bases. From germline, CDR1 is LNHDA and CDR2 SQIVND (reference sequence). The CDR3 is 14 residues long. CDR3 coding DNA: TGTGCCAGTAGTAAACAGGGCTTACACACTGAAGCTTTCTTT. This sequence encodes CASSKQGLHTEAFF.

The chain couples TRBV19 to TRBJ2-6, with unresolved D. V gave up 5 bases and J gave up 2 bases, with 4 bases separating them. There are 13 residues in the CDR3. Germline V gene lookup returns CDR1 LNHDA and CDR2 SQIVND (reference sequence). The CDR3: CASSAAGANVLTF. The CDR3 DNA reads TGTGCCAGTAGTGCGGCTGGGGCCAACGTCCTGACTTTC.

This chain links TRBV11-3 with TRBJ1-6; D gene uncertain. V dropped 0 bases and J dropped 10 bases, with 16 bases sitting between them. This CDR3 is 16 amino acids long. The germline gives CDR1 SGHNT, CDR2 YENEEA. The CDR3 spells CASSLDSFGIPSPLHF. CDR3 bases: TGTGCCAGCAGCTTAGATTCTTTCGGGATTCCGTCACCCCTCCACTTT.

This chain links TRBV19 with TRBJ1-5; a possible D gene is TRBD1 (6 bases). Germline lookup yields CDR1 LNHDA and CDR2 SQIVND (reference sequence). This CDR3 contains 14 residues. With 6 bases removed from V and 11 bases from J, the gap between germline ends came to 20 bases. The CDR3 protein is CASSKGGELSAQHF. In DNA form, the CDR3 reads TGTGCCAGTAGCAAGGGGGGGGAGTTGTCAGCCCAGCATTTT. Using reference TRBV19 and TRBJ1-5 for the parts outside the CDR3, the full variable domain is DGGITQSPKYLFRKEGQNVTLSCEQNLNHDAMYWYRQDPGQGLRLIYYSQIVNDFQKGDIAEGYSVSREKKESFPLTVTSAQKNPTAFYLCASSKGGELSAQHFGDGTRLSIL.

The chain joins TRBV13 to TRBJ2-3; D gene uncertain. Germline CDR1 reads PRHDT; CDR2 reads FYEKMQ (reference sequence). The CDR3 runs 16 residues. V was cut by 8 bases and J by 3 bases, with 21 bases left in between. CDR3 sequence (DNA): TGTGCCAGCGGCGGCCTGAACAACGGCCCGACAGATACGCAGTATTTT. Translation gives CASGGLNNGPTDTQYF.

V is TRBV19 and J is TRBJ2-6; the match to TRBD1 covers 8 bases. The CDR3 runs 17 residues. Losses at the gene ends were 9 bases for V and 0 bases for J; bases not matched to a gene: 10. Germline V lookup: CDR1 LNHDA, CDR2 SQIVND (reference sequence). Written as DNA, the CDR3 is TGTGCCAGCAGACAGGGGCCCCGACGCTCTGGGGCCAACGTCCTGACTTTC. Amino acids: CASRQGPRRSGANVLTF.

This chain uses TRBV5-1 with TRBJ2-1; the D gene is possibly TRBD1 (6 bases). The CDR3 covers 13 residues. Germline V gene data show CDR1 as SGHRS and CDR2 as YFSETQ. The V end lost 2 bases, the J end lost 8 bases, and 11 bases lay between the germline ends. CDR3 nucleotides: TGCGCCAGCAGCTTACAGGGCTGGGATGAGCAGTTCTTC. Translating it yields CASSLQGWDEQFF.

This clone has just one count. Distinct nucleotide sequences in the sample also encode this CDR3. The rearrangement uses TRBV19 and TRBJ2-5, with TRBD1 matching 10 bases. CDR3 length: 12 amino acids. Germline CDR1 and CDR2: LNHDA and SQIVND (reference sequence). J lost 5 bases, V lost 6 bases, and 0 bases had no gene match. CDR3 amino acids: CASRTGGETQYF. CDR3 bases: TGTGCCAGTAGGACAGGGGGCGAGACCCAGTACTTC.

The rearrangement links TRBV3-1 (or the pseudogene TRBV3-2) to TRBJ2-5; D not resolved. CDR1 and CDR2 from the germline V gene are LGHDT and YNNKEL (reference sequence). The V end was cut by 1 base, the J end by 9 bases, with 6 bases between. There are 11 residues in the CDR3. Here the CDR3 reads CASSQGGAQYF. The DNA for the CDR3 is TGTGCCAGCAGCCAAGGAGGAGCCCAGTACTTC.

J is TRBJ1-2 and V is TRBV27, with D possibly matching TRBD1 (5 bases). CDR1 and CDR2 from the germline V gene are MNHEY and SMNVEV (reference sequence). The V end lost 3 bases, the J end lost 5 bases, and 10 bases lay between the germline ends. The CDR3 sequence is 13 residues long. The DNA of the CDR3 is TGTGCCAGCAGTTTTCAGGGCCTTTATGGCTACACCTTC. Protein product: CASSFQGLYGYTF.

The chain combines TRBV10-2 with TRBJ2-2; TRBD1 matches 12 bases. CDR3 length: 15 residues. V shed 2 bases, J shed 9 bases, and the junction held 4 bases outside the gene matches. The germline CDR1 and CDR2 sequences are WSHSY and SAAADI. CDR3 residues: CASSEPGQGAWELFF. The CDR3 region has the DNA TGCGCCAGCAGTGAGCCGGGACAGGGGGCCTGGGAGCTGTTTTTT.

The chain combines TRBV15 with TRBJ2-1, with a weak D call TRBD2 (6 bases). This CDR3 spans 12 amino acids. The germline V gene has CDR1 LNHNV and CDR2 YYDKDF (reference sequence). V was trimmed by 2 bases and J by 16 bases, leaving 15 bases between them. The CDR3 protein is CATSRQGLGGFF. The CDR3 coding sequence is TGTGCCACCAGCAGACAGGGCCTGGGAGGATTCTTC.

J is TRBJ2-5 and V is TRBV28; 9 nucleotides line up with TRBD2. The CDR3 has 14 amino acids. Trimming took 10 bases from V and 7 from J; bases not matched to a gene: 13. Germline CDR1 and CDR2: MDHEN and SYDVKM. Written as DNA, the CDR3 is TGTGCCACCGATAGCGGGGGAGGAGGTGGGACCCAGTACTTC. As protein: CATDSGGGGGTQYF.

The V gene is TRBV24-1, the J gene TRBJ1-5; TRBD1 matches at 7 bases. Unmatched junction bases numbered 4, after V lost 5 bases and J lost 7 bases. Germline CDR1 KGHDR, CDR2 SFDVKD. This CDR3 has 13 residues. DNA of the CDR3: TGTGCCACCAGTGGACAGGGAACCCAGCCCCAGCATTTT. Translated, it gives CATSGQGTQPQHF.

The J gene is TRBJ1-3, the V gene TRBV4-1, with D possibly being TRBD1 (5 bases). With 1 base removed from V and 6 bases from J, the gap between germline ends came to 16 bases. CDR1 and CDR2 from the germline V gene are MGHRA and YSYEKL. The CDR3 extends over 16 amino acids. DNA of the CDR3: TGCGCCAGCAGCCAAGCAGGGTGGTTAGTAGAAAACACCATATATTTT. As protein: CASSQAGWLVENTIYF.

This clone occurred many times. The V gene is TRBV5-5, the J gene TRBJ1-2; no reliable D call. This CDR3 has 15 amino acids. The germline V and J ends were trimmed by 1 base and 8 bases, with 18 bases remaining between them. Germline CDR1 and CDR2: SGHKS and YYEKEE (reference sequence). The CDR3 coding sequence is TGTGCCAGCAGCTTGAAACCCCCAGGCTTAGTCGGCTACACCTTC. Its translation is CASSLKPPGLVGYTF.

The chain combines TRBV11-2 with TRBJ2-2; 7 nucleotides agree with TRBD2. The CDR3 length is 14 residues. Trimming cost V 0 bases and J 7 bases; bases outside gene matches: 2. CDR1 is SGHAT and CDR2 is FQNNGV in the germline V gene. CDR3 in amino acids: CASSLDPSGGELFF. The CDR3 region has the DNA TGTGCCAGCAGCTTAGATCCTAGCGGCGGGGAGCTGTTTTTT.

The CDR3 protein is CATSRGWETQYF. The CDR3 DNA follows: TGTGCCACCAGTCGAGGGTGGGAGACCCAGTACTTC. The chain has TRBV24-1 and TRBJ2-5; D might be TRBD2 (5 bases). The CDR3 contains 12 residues. The germline CDR1 and CDR2 sequences are KGHDR and SFDVKD. V was clipped by 6 bases and J by 5 bases, with 9 bases between them.

This sequence joins TRBV5-1 and TRBJ2-6, with D possibly matching TRBD2 (5 bases). Per the germline V gene, CDR1 is SGHRS and CDR2 is YFSETQ. Trimming removed 9 bases at V and 4 bases at J, with 20 bases between. The CDR3 length is 16 residues. The CDR3 here is CATTSRGSAGANVLTF. CDR3 sequence (DNA): TGCGCCACCACAAGTCGGGGTTCGGCCGGGGCCAACGTCCTGACTTTC. The whole variable domain, remainder taken from reference TRBV5-1 and TRBJ2-6, is KAGVTQTPRYLIKTRGQQVTLSCSPISGHRSVSWYQQTPGQGLQFLFEYFSETQRNKGNFPGRFSGRQFSNSRSEMNVSTLELGDSALYLCATTSRGSAGANVLTFGAGSRLTVL.

The chain has TRBV15 and TRBJ2-7; 14 bases fit TRBD2. The CDR3 consists of 15 residues. The junction had 1 base not matched to a gene; V was cut back by 0 bases and J by 6 bases. Germline lookup yields CDR1 LNHNV and CDR2 YYDKDF (reference sequence). This chain's CDR3 is CATSRDGTSGSEQYV. The DNA of the CDR3 is TGTGCCACCAGCAGAGACGGGACTAGCGGGAGCGAGCAGTACGTC.

The chain has TRBV11-3 and TRBJ1-1; D perhaps matches TRBD1 (6 bases). V lost 8 bases, J lost 4 bases, and 14 bases lay in between. This CDR3 comprises 13 residues. Germline V gene lookup returns CDR1 SGHNT and CDR2 YENEEA. CDR3 amino acids: CASLQGLTTEAFF. In DNA form, the CDR3 reads TGTGCCAGCCTCCAGGGGTTAACCACTGAAGCTTTCTTT.

The chain joins TRBV7-2 to TRBJ2-1; 7 bases line up with TRBD2. The junction had 14 bases not matched to a gene; V was cut back by 1 base and J by 11 bases. CDR3 length: 16 amino acids. Germline V lookup: CDR1 SGHTA, CDR2 FQGNSA. CDR3 sequence (DNA): TGTGCCAGCAGCTTAGTGCCAGCGGGGACCGGGACCCAGCAGTTCTTC. Translating it yields CASSLVPAGTGTQQFF.

The gene calls are TRBV30 and TRBJ1-1; no reliable D call. Germline CDR1 is GTSNPN and CDR2 is SVGIG (reference sequence). The CDR3 is 12 residues long. Trimming cost V 6 bases and J 0 bases, with 8 bases left between them. DNA of the CDR3: TGTGCCTGTTCCCAGGTGAACACTGAAGCTTTCTTT. Its translation: CACSQVNTEAFF.

The chain carries TRBV5-6 and TRBJ1-5; possibly TRBD1 for D (5 bases). V lost 0 bases and J lost 11, with 18 bases in between. This CDR3 comprises 15 residues. Per germline, CDR1 SGHDT and CDR2 YYEEEE. CDR3 loop: CASSLGGAGHTAQHF. Here the CDR3 DNA reads TGTGCCAGCAGCTTGGGCGGGGCCGGTCATACGGCCCAGCATTTT.

The chain carries TRBV6-2 or TRBV6-3 and TRBJ1-1; D may be TRBD1 (5 bases). This CDR3 is built from 14 residues. V dropped 4 bases and J dropped 1 base, with 10 bases sitting between them. The germline V gene has CDR1 MNHEY and CDR2 SVGEGT. The DNA for the CDR3 is TGTGCCAGCAGTTTTCCCGACAGGAACACTGAAGCTTTCTTT. It translates to CASSFPDRNTEAFF.

The chain recombines TRBV18 with TRBJ2-2; D ambiguous. Germline V gives CDR1 KGHSH, CDR2 LQKENI. The CDR3 has 15 amino acids. Trimming took 6 bases from V and 4 from J, leaving 15 bases between them. The CDR3 sequence: CASSLAAAGTGELFF. The CDR3 DNA sequence: TGTGCCAGCTCCCTTGCGGCGGCCGGCACCGGGGAGCTGTTTTTT.